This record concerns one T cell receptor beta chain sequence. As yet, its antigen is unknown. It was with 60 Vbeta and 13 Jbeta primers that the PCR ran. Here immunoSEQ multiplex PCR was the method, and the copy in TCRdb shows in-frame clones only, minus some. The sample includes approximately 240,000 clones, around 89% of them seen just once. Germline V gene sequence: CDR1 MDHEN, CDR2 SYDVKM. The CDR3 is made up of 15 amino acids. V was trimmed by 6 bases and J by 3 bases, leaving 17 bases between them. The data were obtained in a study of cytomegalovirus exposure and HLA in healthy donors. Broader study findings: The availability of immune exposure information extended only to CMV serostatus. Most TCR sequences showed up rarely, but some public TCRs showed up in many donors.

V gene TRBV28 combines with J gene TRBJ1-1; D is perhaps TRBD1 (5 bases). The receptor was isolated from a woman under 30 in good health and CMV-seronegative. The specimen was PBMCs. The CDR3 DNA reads TGTGCCAGCAGAGGGGAGGGGTTCGGGGACACTGAAGCTTTCTTT. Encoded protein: CASRGEGFGDTEAFF.